This T cell receptor beta chain was recorded in a study of blood T cell repertoires in COVID-19. Study details: From T cells, B-cell-depleted T cells, or PBMCs came the material, which was cDNA or gDNA.

This clone was observed once. Only in-frame clones appear in the TCRdb table, and some are missing; sequencing was by immunoSEQ multiplex PCR. Among some 150,000 clones listed, around 86% were seen once. The length of the CDR3 is 15 residues. Looked up from germline, CDR1 is SEHNR and CDR2 is FQNEAQ (reference sequence). V lost 1 base and J lost 4, with 10 bases in between. This TCR was recovered from a man aged 70-80 years with acute or convalescent COVID-19. The sample consisted of peripheral blood. J is TRBJ1-4 and V is TRBV7-9; D possibly corresponds to TRBD1 (5 bases). The CDR3 coding sequence is TGTGCCAGCAGCTTAGGAGGACAAGATAATGAAAAACTGTTTTTT. Translation gives CASSLGGQDNEKLFF.